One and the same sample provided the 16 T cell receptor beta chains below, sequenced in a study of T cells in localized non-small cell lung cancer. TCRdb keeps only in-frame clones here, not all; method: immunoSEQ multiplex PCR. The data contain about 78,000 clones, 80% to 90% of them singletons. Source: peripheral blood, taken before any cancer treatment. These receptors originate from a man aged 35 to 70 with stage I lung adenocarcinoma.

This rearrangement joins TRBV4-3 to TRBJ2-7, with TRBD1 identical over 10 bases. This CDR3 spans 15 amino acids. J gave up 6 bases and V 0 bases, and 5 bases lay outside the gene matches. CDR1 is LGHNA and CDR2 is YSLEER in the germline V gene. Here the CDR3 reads CASSQDGTGAGEQYF. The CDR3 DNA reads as TGCGCCAGCAGCCAAGATGGGACAGGGGCGGGCGAGCAGTACTTC.

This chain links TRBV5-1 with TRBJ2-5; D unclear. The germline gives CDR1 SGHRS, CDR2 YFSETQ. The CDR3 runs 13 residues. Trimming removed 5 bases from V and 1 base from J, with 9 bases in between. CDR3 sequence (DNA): TGCGCCAGCAGTACGGCGACCCAAGAGACCCAGTACTTC. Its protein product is CASSTATQETQYF.

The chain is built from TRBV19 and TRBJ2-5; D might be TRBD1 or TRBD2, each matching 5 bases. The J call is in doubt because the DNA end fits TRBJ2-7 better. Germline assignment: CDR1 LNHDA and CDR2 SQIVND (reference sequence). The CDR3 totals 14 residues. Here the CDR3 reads CASSIGAGGYEQYF. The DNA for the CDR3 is TGTGCCAGTAGTATCGGGGCAGGAGGCTACGAGCAGTACTTC.

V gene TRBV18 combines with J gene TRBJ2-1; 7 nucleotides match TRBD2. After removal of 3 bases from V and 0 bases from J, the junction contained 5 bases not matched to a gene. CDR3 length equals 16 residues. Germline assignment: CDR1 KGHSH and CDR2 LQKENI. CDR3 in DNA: TGTGCCAGCTCACCCTCTAGCGGAGCCTCCTACAATGAGCAGTTCTTC. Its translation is CASSPSSGASYNEQFF.

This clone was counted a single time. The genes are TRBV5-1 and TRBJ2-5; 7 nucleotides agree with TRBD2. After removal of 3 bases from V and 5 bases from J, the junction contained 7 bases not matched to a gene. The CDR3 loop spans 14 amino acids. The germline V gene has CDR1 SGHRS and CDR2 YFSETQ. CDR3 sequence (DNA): TGCGCCAGCAGCTCCAGCGGGGCCCGGGAGACCCAGTACTTC. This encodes CASSSSGARETQYF.

The CDR3 DNA sequence: TGTGCCAGCTCAGGACAGGGAGGCAATGAGCAGTTCTTC. Its protein is CASSGQGGNEQFF. V is TRBV18 and J is TRBJ2-1; 8 bases map to TRBD1. The CDR3 contains 13 residues. After removal of 5 bases from V and 6 bases from J, the junction contained 3 bases not matched to a gene. From germline, CDR1 is KGHSH and CDR2 LQKENI.

The CDR3 here is CASSRSGLAANTGELFF. The CDR3 region has the DNA TGTGCCAGCAGCAGATCTGGACTAGCTGCGAACACCGGGGAGCTGTTTTTT. The gene calls are TRBV5-8 and TRBJ2-2; 8 positions match TRBD2. V shed 4 bases, J shed 0 bases, and the junction held 8 bases outside the gene matches. CDR1 and CDR2 from the germline V gene are SGHTS and YDEGEE. This CDR3 is 17 amino acids long.

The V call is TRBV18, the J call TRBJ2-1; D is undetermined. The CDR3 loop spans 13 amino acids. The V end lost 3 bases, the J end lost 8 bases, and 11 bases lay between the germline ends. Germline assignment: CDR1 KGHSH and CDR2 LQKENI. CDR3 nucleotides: TGTGCCAGCTCACCGCCCTCCCTGGATGAGCAGTTCTTC. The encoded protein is CASSPPSLDEQFF.

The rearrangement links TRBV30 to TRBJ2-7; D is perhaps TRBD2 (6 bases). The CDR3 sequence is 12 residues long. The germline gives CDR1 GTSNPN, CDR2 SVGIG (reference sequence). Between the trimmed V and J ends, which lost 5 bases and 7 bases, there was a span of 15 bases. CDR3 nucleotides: TGTGCCTGGGGCCGACGGAGCGGGGAGCAGTACTTC. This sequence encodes CAWGRRSGEQYF.

CDR3 nucleotide sequence: TGCAGCCCTTCCCGCCAAGACAGGGGGCGCCGTAACTATGGCTACACCTTC. This translates into CSPSRQDRGRRNYGYTF. The chain recombines TRBV29-1 with TRBJ1-2, with TRBD1 matching over 10 bases. Trimming took 8 bases from V and 1 from J; bases not matched to a gene: 16. Germline-derived CDR1 and CDR2 are SQVTM and ANQGSEA. The CDR3 spans 17 residues.

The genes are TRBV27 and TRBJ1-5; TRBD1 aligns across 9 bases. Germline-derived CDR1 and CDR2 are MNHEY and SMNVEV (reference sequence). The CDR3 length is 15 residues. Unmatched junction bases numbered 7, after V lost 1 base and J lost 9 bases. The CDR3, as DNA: TGTGCCAGCAGTTTATATGGACAGGGGATGTCGCCCCAGCATTTT. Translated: CASSLYGQGMSPQHF.

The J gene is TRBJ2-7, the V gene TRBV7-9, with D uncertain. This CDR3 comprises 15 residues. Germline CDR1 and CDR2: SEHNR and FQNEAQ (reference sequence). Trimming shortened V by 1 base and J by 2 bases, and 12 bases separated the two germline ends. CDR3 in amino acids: CASSLGGTIAYEQYF. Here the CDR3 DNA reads TGTGCCAGCAGCTTAGGTGGCACGATTGCCTACGAGCAGTACTTC.

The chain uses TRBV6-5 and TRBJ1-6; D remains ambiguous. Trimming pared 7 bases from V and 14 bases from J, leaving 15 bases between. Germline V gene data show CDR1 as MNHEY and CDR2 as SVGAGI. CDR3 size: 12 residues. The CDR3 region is CASTTSRMSLHF. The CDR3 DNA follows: TGTGCCAGCACCACGAGCCGAATGTCCCTCCACTTT.

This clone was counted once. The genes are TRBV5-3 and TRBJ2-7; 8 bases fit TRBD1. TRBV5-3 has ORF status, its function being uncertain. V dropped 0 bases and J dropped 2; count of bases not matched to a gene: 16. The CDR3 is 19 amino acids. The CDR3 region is CARSLEVRGLSELTYEQYF. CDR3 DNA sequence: TGTGCCAGAAGCTTGGAGGTCAGGGGGCTATCCGAACTAACCTACGAGCAGTACTTC.

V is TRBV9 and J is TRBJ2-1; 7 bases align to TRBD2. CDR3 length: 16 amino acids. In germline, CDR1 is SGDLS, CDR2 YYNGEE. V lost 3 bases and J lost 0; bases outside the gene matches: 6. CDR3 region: CASSAIVAGSYNEQFF. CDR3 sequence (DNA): TGTGCCAGCAGCGCGATAGTAGCGGGCTCCTACAATGAGCAGTTCTTC.

CDR3 sequence reads: CASSRSEGGYDQPQHF. The CDR3 DNA reads TGTGCCAGTAGTCGGTCGGAAGGGGGCTATGATCAGCCCCAGCATTTT. The V call is TRBV19, the J call TRBJ1-5, with TRBD1 identical over 7 bases. Germline CDR1 is LNHDA and CDR2 is SQIVND (reference sequence). The CDR3 loop spans 16 amino acids. V was clipped by 5 bases and J by 5 bases; unmatched bases: 12.